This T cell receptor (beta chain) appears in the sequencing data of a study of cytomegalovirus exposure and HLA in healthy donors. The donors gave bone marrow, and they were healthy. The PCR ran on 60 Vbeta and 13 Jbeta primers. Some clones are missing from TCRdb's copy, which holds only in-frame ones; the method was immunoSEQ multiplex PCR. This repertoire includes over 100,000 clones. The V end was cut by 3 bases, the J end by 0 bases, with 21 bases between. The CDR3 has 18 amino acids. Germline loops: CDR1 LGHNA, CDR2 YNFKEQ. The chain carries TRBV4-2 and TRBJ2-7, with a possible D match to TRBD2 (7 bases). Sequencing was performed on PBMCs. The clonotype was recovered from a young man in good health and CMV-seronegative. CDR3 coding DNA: TGTGCCAGCAGCCAGGCCCGTGGAGGGGGGGTGGTCTCCTACGAGCAGTACTTC. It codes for CASSQARGGGVVSYEQYF.